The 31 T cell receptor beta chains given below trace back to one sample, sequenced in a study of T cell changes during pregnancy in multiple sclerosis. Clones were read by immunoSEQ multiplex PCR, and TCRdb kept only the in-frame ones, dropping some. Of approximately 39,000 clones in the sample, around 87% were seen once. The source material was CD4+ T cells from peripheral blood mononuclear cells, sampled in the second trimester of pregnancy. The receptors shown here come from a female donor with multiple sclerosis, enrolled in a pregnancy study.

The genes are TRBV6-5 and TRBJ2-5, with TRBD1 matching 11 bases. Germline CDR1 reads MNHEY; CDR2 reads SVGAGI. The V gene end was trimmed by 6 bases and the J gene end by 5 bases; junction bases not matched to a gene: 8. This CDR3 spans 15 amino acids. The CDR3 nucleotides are TGTGCCAGCAGGATGGACAGGGGGCTTGGGGAGACCCAGTACTTC. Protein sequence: CASRMDRGLGETQYF.

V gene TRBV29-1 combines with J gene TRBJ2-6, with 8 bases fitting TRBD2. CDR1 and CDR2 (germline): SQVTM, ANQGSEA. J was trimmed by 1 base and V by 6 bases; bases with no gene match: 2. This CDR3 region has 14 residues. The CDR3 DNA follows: TGCAGCGTGTTAGCGGGGTCTGGGGCCAACGTCCTGACTTTC. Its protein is CSVLAGSGANVLTF.

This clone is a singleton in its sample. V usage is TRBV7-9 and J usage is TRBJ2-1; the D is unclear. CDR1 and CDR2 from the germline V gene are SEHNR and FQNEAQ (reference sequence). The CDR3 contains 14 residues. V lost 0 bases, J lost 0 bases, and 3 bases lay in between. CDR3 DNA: TGTGCCAGCAGCTTAGCGAGCTCCTACAATGAGCAGTTCTTC. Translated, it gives CASSLASSYNEQFF.

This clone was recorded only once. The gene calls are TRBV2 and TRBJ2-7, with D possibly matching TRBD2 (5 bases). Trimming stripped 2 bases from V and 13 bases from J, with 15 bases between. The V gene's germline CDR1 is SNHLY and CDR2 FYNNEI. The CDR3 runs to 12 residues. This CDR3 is CASSEPPSSLYF. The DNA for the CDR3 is TGTGCCAGCAGTGAACCTCCTAGCTCCCTATACTTC.

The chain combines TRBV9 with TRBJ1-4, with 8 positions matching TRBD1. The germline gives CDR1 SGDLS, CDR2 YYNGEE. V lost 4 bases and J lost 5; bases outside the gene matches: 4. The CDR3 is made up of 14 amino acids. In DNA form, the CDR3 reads TGTGCCAGCAGCCTCCAGGGGGCAAATGAAAAACTGTTTTTT. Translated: CASSLQGANEKLFF.

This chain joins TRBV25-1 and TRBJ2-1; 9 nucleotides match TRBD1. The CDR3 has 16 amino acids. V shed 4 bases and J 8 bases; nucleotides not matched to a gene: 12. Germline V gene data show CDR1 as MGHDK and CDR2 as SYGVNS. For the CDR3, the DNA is TGTGCCAGCAGTGCCACAACAGGGGGCGCATCGGATGAGCAGTTCTTC. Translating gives CASSATTGGASDEQFF.

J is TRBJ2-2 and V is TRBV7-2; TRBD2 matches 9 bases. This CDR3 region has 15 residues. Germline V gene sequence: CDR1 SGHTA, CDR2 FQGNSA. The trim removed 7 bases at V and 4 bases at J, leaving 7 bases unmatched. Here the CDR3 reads CASNFGREGTGELFF. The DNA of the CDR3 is TGTGCCAGCAACTTCGGGCGGGAGGGCACCGGGGAGCTGTTTTTT.

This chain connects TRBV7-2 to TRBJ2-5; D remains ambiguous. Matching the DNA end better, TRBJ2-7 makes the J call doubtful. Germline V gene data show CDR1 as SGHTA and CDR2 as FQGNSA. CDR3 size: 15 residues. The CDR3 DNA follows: TGTGCCAGCAGCTTAGGGCCCTCAGCGCACTACGAGCAGTACTTC. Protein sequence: CASSLGPSAHYEQYF.

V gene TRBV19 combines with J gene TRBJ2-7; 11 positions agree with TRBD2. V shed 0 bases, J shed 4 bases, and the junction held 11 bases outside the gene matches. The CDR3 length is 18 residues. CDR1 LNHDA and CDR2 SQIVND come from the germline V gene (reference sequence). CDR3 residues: CASSIDRRLAGGPYEQYF. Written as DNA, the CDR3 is TGTGCCAGTAGTATAGATCGGAGGCTAGCGGGAGGCCCGTACGAGCAGTACTTC.

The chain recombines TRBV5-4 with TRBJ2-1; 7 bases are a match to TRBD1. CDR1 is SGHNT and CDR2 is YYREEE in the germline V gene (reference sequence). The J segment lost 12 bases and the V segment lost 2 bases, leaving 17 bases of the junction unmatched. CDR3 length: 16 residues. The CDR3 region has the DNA TGTGCCAGCAGCTTCGACAGGGCGCACCCCAATGAGAGGCAGTTCTTC. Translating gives CASSFDRAHPNERQFF. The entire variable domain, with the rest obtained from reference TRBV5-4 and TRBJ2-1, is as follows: ETGVTQSPTHLIKTRGQQVTLRCSSQSGHNTVSWYQQALGQGPQFIFQYYREEENGRGNFPPRFSGLQFPNYSSELNVNALELDDSALYLCASSFDRAHPNERQFFGPGTRLTVL.

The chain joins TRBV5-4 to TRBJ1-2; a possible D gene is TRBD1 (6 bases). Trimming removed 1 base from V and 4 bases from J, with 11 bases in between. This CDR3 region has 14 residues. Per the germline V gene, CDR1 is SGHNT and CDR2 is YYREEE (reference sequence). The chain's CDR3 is CASSLKGQSYGYTF. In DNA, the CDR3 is TGTGCCAGCAGCTTGAAAGGACAGTCCTATGGCTACACCTTC.

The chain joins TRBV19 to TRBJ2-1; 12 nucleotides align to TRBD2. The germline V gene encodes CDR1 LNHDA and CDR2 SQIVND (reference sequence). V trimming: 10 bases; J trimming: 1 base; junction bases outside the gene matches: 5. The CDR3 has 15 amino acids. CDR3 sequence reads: CATTSGSGSYNEQFF. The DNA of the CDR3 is TGTGCCACGACTAGCGGGAGCGGGTCCTACAATGAGCAGTTCTTC.

The CDR3 reads CASRDSRGAPYGYTF. For the CDR3, the DNA is TGTGCCAGCAGGGATAGCAGGGGCGCGCCCTATGGCTACACCTTC. V and J are TRBV13 and TRBJ1-2; a weak D match, TRBD1 (6 bases). The CDR3 loop spans 15 amino acids. The V gene's germline CDR1 is PRHDT and CDR2 FYEKMQ (reference sequence). Trimming removed 6 bases from V and 4 bases from J, with 18 bases in between.

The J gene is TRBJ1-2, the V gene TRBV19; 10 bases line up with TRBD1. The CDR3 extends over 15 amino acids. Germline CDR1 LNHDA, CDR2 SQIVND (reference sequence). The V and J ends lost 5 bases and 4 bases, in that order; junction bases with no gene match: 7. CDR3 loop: CASSDRTGGSYGYTF. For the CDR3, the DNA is TGTGCCAGTAGTGACCGGACAGGGGGTTCCTATGGCTACACCTTC.

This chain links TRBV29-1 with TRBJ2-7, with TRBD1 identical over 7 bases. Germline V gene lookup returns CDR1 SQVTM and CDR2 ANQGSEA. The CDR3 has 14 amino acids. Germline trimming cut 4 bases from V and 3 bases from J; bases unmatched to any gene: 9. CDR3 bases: TGCAGCGTTGGTTCCGGGACAGTCTACTACGAGCAGTACTTC. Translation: CSVGSGTVYYEQYF.

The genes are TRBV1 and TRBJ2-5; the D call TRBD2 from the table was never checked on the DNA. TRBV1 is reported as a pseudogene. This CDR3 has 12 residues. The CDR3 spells CTSSQGAETQYF. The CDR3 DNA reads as TGCACCAGCAGCCAAGGAGCAGAGACCCAGTACTTC.

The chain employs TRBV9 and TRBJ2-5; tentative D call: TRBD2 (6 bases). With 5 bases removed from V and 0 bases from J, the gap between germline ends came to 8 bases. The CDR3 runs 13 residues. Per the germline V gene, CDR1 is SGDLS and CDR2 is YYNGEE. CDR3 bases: TGTGCCAGCAGGAGGAGGGACCAAGAGACCCAGTACTTC. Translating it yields CASRRRDQETQYF.

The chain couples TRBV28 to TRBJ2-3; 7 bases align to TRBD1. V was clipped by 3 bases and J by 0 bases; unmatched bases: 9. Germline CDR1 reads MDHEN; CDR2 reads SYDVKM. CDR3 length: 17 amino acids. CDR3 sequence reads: CASSFYRGDSSTDTQYF. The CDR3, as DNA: TGTGCCAGCAGTTTTTATCGAGGGGACAGTAGCACAGATACGCAGTATTTT.

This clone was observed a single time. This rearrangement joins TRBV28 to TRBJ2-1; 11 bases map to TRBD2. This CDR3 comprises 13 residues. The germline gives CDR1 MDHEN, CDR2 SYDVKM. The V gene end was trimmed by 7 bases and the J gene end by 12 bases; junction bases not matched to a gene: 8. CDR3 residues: CASIGTSGSRQFF. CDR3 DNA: TGTGCCAGCATTGGGACTAGCGGTTCGAGGCAGTTCTTC. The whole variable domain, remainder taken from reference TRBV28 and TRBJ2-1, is DVKVTQSSRYLVKRTGEKVFLECVQDMDHENMFWYRQDPGLGLRLIYFSYDVKMKEKGDIPEGYSVSREKKERFSLILESASTNQTSMYLCASIGTSGSRQFFGPGTRLTVL.

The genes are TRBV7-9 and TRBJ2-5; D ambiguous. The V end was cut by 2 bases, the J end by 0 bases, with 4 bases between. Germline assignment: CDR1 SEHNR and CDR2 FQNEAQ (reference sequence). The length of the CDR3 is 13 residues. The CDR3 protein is CASSLFYQETQYF. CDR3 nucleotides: TGTGCCAGCAGCTTATTCTACCAAGAGACCCAGTACTTC.

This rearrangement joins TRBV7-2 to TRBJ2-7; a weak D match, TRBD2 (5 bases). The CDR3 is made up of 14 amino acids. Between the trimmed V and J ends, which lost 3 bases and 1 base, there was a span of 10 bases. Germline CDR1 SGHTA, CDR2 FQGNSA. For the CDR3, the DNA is TGTGCCAGCAGCTTCCATGGCGGGTCCTACGAGCAGTACTTC. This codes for CASSFHGGSYEQYF.

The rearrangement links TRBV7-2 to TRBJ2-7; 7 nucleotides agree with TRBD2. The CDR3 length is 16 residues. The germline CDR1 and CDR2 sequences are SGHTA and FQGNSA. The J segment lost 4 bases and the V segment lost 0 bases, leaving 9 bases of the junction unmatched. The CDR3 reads CASSLALMASGYEQYF. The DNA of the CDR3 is TGTGCCAGCAGCTTAGCGCTAATGGCTAGCGGATACGAGCAGTACTTC.

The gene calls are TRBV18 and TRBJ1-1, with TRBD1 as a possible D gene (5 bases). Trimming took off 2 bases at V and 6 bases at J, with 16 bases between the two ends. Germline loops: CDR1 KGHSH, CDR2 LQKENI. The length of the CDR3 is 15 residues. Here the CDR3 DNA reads TGTGCCAGCTCACCAGAGATTCTTGGGGCTGCTGAAGCTTTCTTT. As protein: CASSPEILGAAEAFF.

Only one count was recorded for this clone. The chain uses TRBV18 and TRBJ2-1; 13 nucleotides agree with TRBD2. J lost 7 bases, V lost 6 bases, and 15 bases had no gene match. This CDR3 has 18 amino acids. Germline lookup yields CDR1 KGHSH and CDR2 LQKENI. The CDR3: CASSRQKELAGGPNEQFF. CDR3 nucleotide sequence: TGTGCCAGCTCCCGACAAAAGGAACTAGCGGGAGGGCCTAATGAGCAGTTCTTC.

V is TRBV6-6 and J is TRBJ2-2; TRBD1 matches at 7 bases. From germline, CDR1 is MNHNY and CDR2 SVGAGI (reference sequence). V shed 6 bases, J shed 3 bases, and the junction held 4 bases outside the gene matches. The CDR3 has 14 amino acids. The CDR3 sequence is CASSWDSYTGELFF. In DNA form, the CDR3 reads TGTGCCAGCAGCTGGGACAGCTACACCGGGGAGCTGTTTTTT.

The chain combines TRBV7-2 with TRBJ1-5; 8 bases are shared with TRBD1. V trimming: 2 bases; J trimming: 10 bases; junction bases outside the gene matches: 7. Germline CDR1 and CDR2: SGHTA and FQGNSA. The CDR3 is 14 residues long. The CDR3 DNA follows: TGTGCCAGCAGCTTAAGGACAGGGAAGACACCCCAGCATTTT. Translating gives CASSLRTGKTPQHF. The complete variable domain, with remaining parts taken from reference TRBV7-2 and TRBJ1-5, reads GAGVSQSPSNKVTEKGKDVELRCDPISGHTALYWYRQSLGQGLEFLIYFQGNSAPDKSGLPSDRFSAERTGGSVSTLTIQRTQQEDSAVYLCASSLRTGKTPQHFGDGTRLSIL.

CDR3 loop: CASSLGIGGGLKQETQYF. In DNA, the CDR3 is TGTGCCAGCAGCTTAGGCATTGGAGGGGGACTAAAACAAGAGACCCAGTACTTC. The chain employs TRBV7-2 and TRBJ2-5; perhaps TRBD2 as D (7 bases). CDR1 is SGHTA and CDR2 is FQGNSA in the germline V gene. V lost 1 base and J lost 2, with 20 bases in between. The CDR3 is 18 amino acids.

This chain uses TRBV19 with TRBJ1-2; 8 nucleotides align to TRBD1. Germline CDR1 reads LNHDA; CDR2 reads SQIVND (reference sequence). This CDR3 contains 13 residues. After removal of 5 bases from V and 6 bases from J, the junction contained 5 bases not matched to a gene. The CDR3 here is CASSEQGVNGYTF. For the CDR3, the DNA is TGTGCCAGTAGTGAACAGGGGGTTAATGGCTACACCTTC.

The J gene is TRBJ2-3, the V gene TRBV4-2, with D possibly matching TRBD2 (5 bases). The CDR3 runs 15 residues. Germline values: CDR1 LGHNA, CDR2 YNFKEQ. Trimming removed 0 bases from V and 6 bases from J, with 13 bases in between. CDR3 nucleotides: TGTGCCAGCAGCCAAGAGCGGACCCCGGGGGATACGCAGTATTTT. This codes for CASSQERTPGDTQYF.

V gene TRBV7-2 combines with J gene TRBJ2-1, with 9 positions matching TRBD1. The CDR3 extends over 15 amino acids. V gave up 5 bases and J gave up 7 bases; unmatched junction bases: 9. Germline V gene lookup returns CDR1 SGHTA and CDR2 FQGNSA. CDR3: CASSPGTGNRNEQFF. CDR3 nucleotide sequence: TGTGCCAGCAGCCCGGGGACAGGGAATCGGAATGAGCAGTTCTTC.

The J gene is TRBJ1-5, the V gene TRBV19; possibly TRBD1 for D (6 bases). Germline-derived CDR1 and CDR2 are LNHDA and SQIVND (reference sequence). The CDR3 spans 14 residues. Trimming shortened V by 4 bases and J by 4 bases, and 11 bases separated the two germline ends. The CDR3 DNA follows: TGTGCCAGTAGTACCGGGACACTTAATCAGCCCCAGCATTTT. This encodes CASSTGTLNQPQHF.